This entry describes one T cell receptor (beta chain). Its antigen remains unidentified. Base qualities are not recorded, but no much larger clone differs from it by a single base. The germline V gene gives CDR1 as SGHTA and CDR2 as FQGNSA. Between the V and J ends, shortened by 5 bases and 7 bases respectively, the junction contains 11 bases. Inclusive of the bounding cysteine and phenylalanine, the CDR3 is 13 residues long. The read is trimmed to its CDR3 DNA, 39 bases read in frame from base 1. Library generation was performed with the immunoSEQ multiplex PCR assay. A mixture of 60 forward primers for TCR Vbeta segments and 13 reverse primers for TCR Jbeta segments was used in the multiplex PCR. Amplification of the CDR3 region of rearranged TCR beta genes was performed with a multiplex PCR assay on genomic DNA. Amplified TCR beta libraries were sequenced as 87-base-pair reads on the Illumina HiSeq System. In the source study's methods: A later analysis tallied 75 million to 95 million unique TCR beta chains across the 610 or so repertoires, and around 12 million of those chains were shared by two or more donors. Raw reads were error-corrected and collapsed into unique sequences with a nearest-neighbor algorithm that merged closely related sequences to remove PCR and sequencing errors. To assign V, D and J gene segments, CDR3 sequences were aligned to IMGT reference sequences. Each retained sequence needed at least a six-nucleotide match to both a V gene segment and a J gene segment. A rearrangement was called productive if the CDR3 had no stop codons and remained in frame with V and J, and every other rearrangement was called non-productive. Following IMGT convention, CDR3 was defined as the stretch from the second conserved V-encoded cysteine to the conserved J-encoded phenylalanine. The earlier analysis of roughly 590 of the donors excluded any sequence lacking an unambiguous match to a single V gene segment. In an earlier analysis of approximately 550 of the donors, V segments were called functional above 56.7% productive rearrangements and were called segregating when the between-donor standard deviation exceeded 5%. To diagnose cytomegalovirus status from the catalog of TCR beta chain sequences, a statistical classification framework was built. In a later analysis, V and J genes were assigned by comparing TCR nucleotide sequences against IMGT/GENE-DB human TR gene sequences. The TCRdist pipeline was used in a later analysis to assign CDR3 sequences and most-parsimonious VDJ recombination scenarios. In a later analysis, each TCR beta chain was defined by its CDR3 amino acid sequence together with its V-gene family, and reads lacking a unique V-gene family were excluded. To address suspected cross-contamination and a sequencing artifact, a later analysis removed 592 highly shared, low-generation-probability nucleotide sequences. For each public chain, a later analysis derived a clonal expansion index from normalized ranks of inferred template counts within each repertoire. Generation probabilities in a later analysis came from a VDJ recombination model fitted to out-of-frame rearrangements, and those results were checked against IGoR. In a later analysis, TCR-TCR, TCR-HLA and TCR-CMV co-occurrence was scored with hypergeometric tests, and a repertoire-size bias correction was applied to TCR pairs. A later analysis estimated false discovery rates by permuting HLA or CMV assignments 20 times. A later analysis grouped co-occurring TCRs with DBSCAN, adding TCRdist sequence similarity when clustering within HLA-allele-positive subsets. Repertoires with fewer than 30,000 or more than 120,000 public chains, plus five repertoires with anomalous nucleotide sharing, were excluded from co-occurrence clustering. TCRdb limited this immuneACCESS table to in-frame rearrangements with V and J called. A share of clones is missing; checked studies link under half to unresolved V genes, and the rest is unexplained. The V and J calls and clone size are taken from that table; D and trimming were inferred from the DNA. The sample table contains some 110,000 clones; only one count was recorded for 74% of them. The ten largest clones capture 11% of the sample.

In total, 500 to 700 healthy bone marrow donors made up the cohort. Cohort members were all nominally healthy when sampled, although unrecorded immune exposures were likely present. The donor was CMV seropositive and was included in the group of almost 300 seropositive cohort members. A peripheral blood sample was provided by each donor, and peripheral blood mononuclear cells were used for TCR beta sequencing. The Qiagen DNeasy Blood Extraction Kit was used to extract genomic DNA from the blood cell samples. The data stem from a study of cytomegalovirus exposure and HLA in healthy donors (dated by TCRdb to 2016 to 2017). Context from the whole study: An earlier analysis of approximately 640 of the donors reported about 250 Gb of sequence data and approximately 110 million unique TCR beta sequences from 190 million or so T cells. Among the roughly 400 genotyped donors, about 85% belonged to the genetic ancestry cluster associated with self-reported Caucasian donors. High-throughput TCR immunosequencing, statistical association of individual TCRs with disease status, and machine learning were combined to predict cytomegalovirus infection status. Roughly 5 DR-DQ haplotypes were handled as single units for association and clustering, since linkage in the cohort was strong. Donor age, sex, ethnicity and CMV serostatus were compiled alongside the repertoire data. Both class I and class II loci were covered by HLA typing, at four-digit resolution. All discovery cohort repertoires had been generated using a single sequencing platform. Rather than drawing on any new phenotypic data, the later analysis identified candidate immune exposures from TCR beta sequences and the way those sequences occurred across donors. The T cell repertoires of around 730 subjects were profiled by immunosequencing and related to cytomegalovirus serostatus. A later genetic analysis used genome-wide SNP genotypes for about three fifths of the roughly 700 donors, treating that subset as a discovery cohort. Among some 400 genotyped donors of the cohort, an average of roughly 230,000 unique TCR beta nucleotide sequences was sequenced per donor, of which about 20% were non-productive. Besides the first cohort of roughly 660 subjects, a separate validation cohort made up of roughly 130 different subjects was used. To study patterns of TCR occurrence, a later analysis re-analyzed previously published TCR beta repertoires from 666 donors and added high-resolution HLA genotyping. Approximately 330 gigabases of sequencing data and approximately 92 million unique TCR sequences made up an early release that covered approximately 620 HLA-typed donors. To decide whether each TCR beta V gene segment behaved as functional or pseudogenic, an earlier analysis of 587 of the donors relied on high-throughput TCR beta sequencing. The number of donors typed differed by locus, with roughly 620-630 for A, B, C, DRB1 and DQB1, roughly 520 for DQA1, 600 to 610 for DPA1, and 450 to 480 for DPB1. The aim of the study was to test whether cataloging public T cell receptors could identify signatures of past pathogen exposure. Summary of the overall study and its limitations: The sequencing pipeline was judged likely to have produced a cluster of highly shared sequence variants as a technical artifact. It was suggested by the authors that the approach could potentially be generalized to other disease states and immunological phenotypes. Because some donors lacked HLA typing at each locus, the association tests relied only on the typed subset. In a later genetic analysis, fewer N-insertions in productive TCRs were reported among donors in an Asian-associated ancestry cluster than the approximately 670-donor mean. In a later analysis, TCR association rates were found to vary across HLA loci, with the most associated TCRs seen for DRB1 alleles and the fewest for HLA-C alleles. The 87-base-pair reads could not distinguish some IMGT-functional V segments, including TRBV6-2 and TRBV6-3, so those segments were excluded. A later genetic analysis associated a missense DCLRE1C variant with V-gene and J-gene trimming of TCR beta chains, and an independent cohort replicated the association. Correlated functional status among segregating V segments might be attributable to linkage disequilibrium, but an unknown experimental factor could not be ruled out. When HLA alleles, especially DR and DQ, strongly co-occurred, attributing TCR associations to individual alleles was difficult. Cytomegalovirus status was reported to be diagnosed by the classifier with high specificity and sensitivity in both the original and validation cohorts. A later analysis associated 17,000 or so TCR beta sequences with specific HLA alleles at a false discovery rate of 0.05. Immune exposure information for the cohort was limited to CMV serostatus. Compared with equally common non-associated chains, HLA-associated TCR beta chains in a later analysis were more clonally expanded and had lower generation probabilities. A further reported finding was that TCR beta sequences accurately predicted the HLA-A and HLA-B alleles for most subjects in the first cohort. Most CMV-associated TCR beta chains appeared to be HLA-restricted in a later analysis, and the HLA associations seemed to be driven largely by CMV exposure. Only TCR beta chains were sequenced in this cohort, and the absence of alpha or paired-chain data limited detectable features. In vitro tests confirmed that a few of the cytomegalovirus-associated TCR beta chains recognize cytomegalovirus antigens. In an earlier analysis of around 600 of the donors, most TCR beta V segments appeared in productive rearrangements about 90% or about 30% of the time, broadly matching IMGT annotations. In a later analysis, several top co-occurrence clusters were reported to appear linked to parvovirus B19, influenza, CMV and Epstein-Barr virus. While some public TCRs were present in many individuals, most TCR sequences turned up only very rarely across donors. The study listed 150 to 200 TCR beta chains as associated with cytomegalovirus. Roughly 15 rarely observed V segments, including chromosome 9 orphons, were excluded from the earlier analysis of a few hundred of the donors because counts were too low. The presence/absence analyses assumed that sequencing depth was roughly uniform across donors, and that assumption may not be true.

This receptor was taken from a woman aged 45 to 65 in good health and CMV-seropositive. The chain links TRBV7-2 with TRBJ1-4, with no confident D gene call. The specimen sequenced was PBMCs. The CDR3 protein is CASSEWSLEKLFF. DNA sequence: TGTGCCAGCAGCGAATGGTCACTTGAAAAACTGTTTTTT. With the rest looked up from the reference TRBV7-2 and TRBJ1-4 genes rather than sequenced, the full variable domain is GAGVSQSPSNKVTEKGKDVELRCDPISGHTALYWYRQSLGQGLEFLIYFQGNSAPDKSGLPSDRFSAERTGGSVSTLTIQRTQQEDSAVYLCASSEWSLEKLFFGSGTQLSVL.